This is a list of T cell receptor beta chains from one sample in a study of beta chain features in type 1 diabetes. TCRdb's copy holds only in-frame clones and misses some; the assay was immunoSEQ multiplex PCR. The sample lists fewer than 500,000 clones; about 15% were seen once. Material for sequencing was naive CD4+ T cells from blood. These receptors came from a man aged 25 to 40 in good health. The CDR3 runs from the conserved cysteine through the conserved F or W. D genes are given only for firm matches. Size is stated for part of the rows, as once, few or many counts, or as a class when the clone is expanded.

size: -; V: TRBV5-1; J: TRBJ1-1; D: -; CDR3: CASSTRPIGTEAFF; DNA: TGCGCCAGCAGCACCCGGCCGATCGGCACTGAAGCTTTCTTT
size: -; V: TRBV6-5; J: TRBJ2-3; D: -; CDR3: CASSYSTVNTDTQYF; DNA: TGTGCCAGCAGTTATTCTACAGTTAACACAGATACGCAGTATTTT
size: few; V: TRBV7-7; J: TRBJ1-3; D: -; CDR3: CASSSGFGNTIYF; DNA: TGTGCCAGCAGCTCTGGATTTGGAAACACCATATATTTT
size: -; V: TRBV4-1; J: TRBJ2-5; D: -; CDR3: CASSQDPASALQETQYF; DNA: TGCGCCAGCAGCCAAGATCCAGCGAGTGCCTTGCAAGAGACCCAGTACTTC
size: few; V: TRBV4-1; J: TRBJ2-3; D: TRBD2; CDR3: CASSQPTSAPDTQYF; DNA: TGCGCCAGCAGCCAACCGACTAGCGCTCCAGATACGCAGTATTTT
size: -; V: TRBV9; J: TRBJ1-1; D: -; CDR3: CASSVAQGPGTEAFF; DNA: TGTGCCAGCAGCGTAGCACAGGGACCCGGGACTGAAGCTTTCTTT
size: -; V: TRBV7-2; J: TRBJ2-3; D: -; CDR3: CASSPSEGEADTQYF; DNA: TGTGCCAGCAGCCCTAGCGAGGGGGAGGCGGATACGCAGTATTTT
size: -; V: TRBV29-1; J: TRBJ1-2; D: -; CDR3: CSVQLGNGYTF; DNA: TGCAGCGTTCAACTGGGAAATGGCTACACCTTC
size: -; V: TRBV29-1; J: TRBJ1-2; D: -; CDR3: CSVDQFRWAF; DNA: TGCAGCGTTGACCAATTTAGGTGGGCCTTC
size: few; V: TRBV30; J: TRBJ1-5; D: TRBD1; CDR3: CAWSSGQAGQPQHF; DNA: TGTGCCTGGAGCTCTGGACAGGCGGGTCAGCCCCAGCATTTT
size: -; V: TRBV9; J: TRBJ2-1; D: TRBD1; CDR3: CASSGQGVSYNEQFF; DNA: TGTGCCAGCAGCGGACAGGGGGTTTCTTACAATGAGCAGTTCTTC
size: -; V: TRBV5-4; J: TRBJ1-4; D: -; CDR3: CASSLQGSLGEKLFF; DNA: TGTGCCAGCAGTTTACAGGGTTCCTTGGGTGAAAAACTGTTTTTT
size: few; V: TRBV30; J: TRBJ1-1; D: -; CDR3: CAWGGLYEAFF; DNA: TGTGCCTGGGGCGGACTTTATGAAGCTTTCTTT
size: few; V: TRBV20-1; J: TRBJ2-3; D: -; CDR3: CSARRDTQYF; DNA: TGCAGTGCTAGAAGAGATACGCAGTATTTT
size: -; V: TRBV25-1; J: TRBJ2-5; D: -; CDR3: CASSRETQYF; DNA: TGTGCCAGCAGCCGGGAGACCCAGTACTTC
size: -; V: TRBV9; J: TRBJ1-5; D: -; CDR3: CASSVAPGRPQHF; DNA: TGTGCCAGCAGCGTAGCCCCTGGTCGGCCCCAGCATTTT
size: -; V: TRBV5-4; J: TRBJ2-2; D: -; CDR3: CASSLKGRNTGELFF; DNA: TGTGCCAGCAGCTTGAAGGGACGCAACACCGGGGAGCTGTTTTTT
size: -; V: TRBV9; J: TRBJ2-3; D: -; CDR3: CASTFRDPADTQYF; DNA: TGTGCCAGCACATTCAGGGATCCCGCAGATACGCAGTATTTT
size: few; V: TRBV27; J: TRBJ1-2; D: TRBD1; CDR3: CASQPSGTASAQRYGYTF; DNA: TGTGCCAGCCAGCCGAGTGGGACAGCAAGTGCCCAACGCTATGGCTACACCTTC
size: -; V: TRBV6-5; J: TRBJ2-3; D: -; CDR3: CASTPLSAGTDTQYF; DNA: TGTGCCAGCACCCCCCTATCCGCGGGCACAGATACGCAGTATTTT
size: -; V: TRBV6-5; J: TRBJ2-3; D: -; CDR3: CASRSVTFLYF; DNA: TGTGCCAGCAGATCGGTAACTTTTCTGTATTTT
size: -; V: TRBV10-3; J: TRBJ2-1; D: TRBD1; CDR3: CAISSPGQGYNEQFF; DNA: TGTGCCATCAGTTCCCCGGGACAGGGGTACAATGAGCAGTTCTTC
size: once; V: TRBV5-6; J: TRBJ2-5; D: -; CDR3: CASSLEGIQETQYF; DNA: TGTGCCAGCAGCTTGGAGGGGATCCAAGAGACCCAGTACTTC
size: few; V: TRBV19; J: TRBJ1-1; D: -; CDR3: CASSIRGRNTEAFF; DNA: TGTGCCAGTAGTATTCGGGGACGGAACACTGAAGCTTTCTTT
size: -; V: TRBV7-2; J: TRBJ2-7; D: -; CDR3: CASSLTREYEQYF; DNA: TGTGCCAGCAGCTTAACCAGAGAGTACGAGCAGTACTTC
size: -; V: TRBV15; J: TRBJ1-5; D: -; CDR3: CATSRPTRGWSNQPQHF; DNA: TGTGCCACCAGCAGACCCACCAGGGGTTGGAGCAATCAGCCCCAGCATTTT
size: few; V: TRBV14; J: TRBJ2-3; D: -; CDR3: CASSRGSTDTQYF; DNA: TGTGCCAGCAGTCGGGGTAGCACAGATACGCAGTATTTT
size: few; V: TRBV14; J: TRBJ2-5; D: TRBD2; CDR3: CASSQGKGLAETQYF; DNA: TGTGCCAGCAGCCAAGGGAAGGGACTAGCGGAGACCCAGTACTTC
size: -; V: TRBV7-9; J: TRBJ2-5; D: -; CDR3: CASSSLRGSQETQYF; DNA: TGTGCCAGCAGCTCCCTCCGGGGGTCCCAAGAGACCCAGTACTTC
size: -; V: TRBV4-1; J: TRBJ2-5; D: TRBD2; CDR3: CASSQVLAGIQETQYF; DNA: TGCGCCAGCAGCCAAGTACTAGCGGGGATCCAAGAGACCCAGTACTTC
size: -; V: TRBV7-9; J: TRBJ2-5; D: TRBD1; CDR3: CASSFQGEKTQYF; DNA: TGTGCCAGCAGCTTTCAGGGGGAGAAGACCCAGTACTTC
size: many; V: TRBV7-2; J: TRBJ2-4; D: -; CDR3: CASTQTGLAKNIQYF; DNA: TGTGCCAGCACCCAAACCGGACTAGCCAAAAACATTCAGTACTTC
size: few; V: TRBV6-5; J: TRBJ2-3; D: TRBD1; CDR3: CASSSLGDRGSDTQYF; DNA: TGTGCCAGCAGTTCCCTCGGGGACAGGGGATCAGATACGCAGTATTTT
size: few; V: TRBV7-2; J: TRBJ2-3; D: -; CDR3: CASSMTRPATDTQYF; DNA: TGTGCCAGCAGCATGACTAGACCGGCAACAGATACGCAGTATTTT
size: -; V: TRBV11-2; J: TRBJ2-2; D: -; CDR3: CASSSGTINTGELFF; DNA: TGTGCCAGCAGCTCCGGGACAATTAACACCGGGGAGCTGTTTTTT
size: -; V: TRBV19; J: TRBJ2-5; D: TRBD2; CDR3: CASSLASGSRETQYF; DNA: TGTGCCAGTAGTTTGGCTAGCGGGAGTCGGGAGACCCAGTACTTC
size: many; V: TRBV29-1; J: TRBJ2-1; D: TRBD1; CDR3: CSVPHGQGPEQFF; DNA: TGCAGCGTACCGCACGGACAGGGGCCTGAGCAGTTCTTC
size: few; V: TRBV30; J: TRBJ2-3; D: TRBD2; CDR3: CAWRAGGTDTQYF; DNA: TGTGCCTGGAGGGCGGGGGGCACAGATACGCAGTATTTT
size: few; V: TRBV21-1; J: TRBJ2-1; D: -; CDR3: CASSRNRDRTSANKRIF; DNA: TGTGCCAGCAGCAGAAACCGGGACAGGACTAGCGCGAATAAGAGAATCTTC
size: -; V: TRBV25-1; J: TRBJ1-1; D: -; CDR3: CASSGPTPGEAFF; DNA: TGTGCCAGCAGTGGACCCACCCCAGGGGAGGCTTTCTTT
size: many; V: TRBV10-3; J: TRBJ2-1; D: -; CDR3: CAISPQGEQFF; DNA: TGTGCCATCAGTCCCCAGGGGGAGCAGTTCTTC
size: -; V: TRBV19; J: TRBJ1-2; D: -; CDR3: CASMRDRNYGYTF; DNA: TGTGCCAGTATGCGGGACCGCAACTATGGCTACACCTTC
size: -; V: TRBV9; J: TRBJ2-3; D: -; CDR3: CASSSDRHFTDTQYF; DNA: TGTGCCAGCAGCTCGGACAGACACTTCACAGATACGCAGTATTTT
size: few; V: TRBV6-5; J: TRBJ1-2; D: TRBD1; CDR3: CASSPGQVMYGYTF; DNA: TGTGCCAGCAGTCCGGGACAGGTGATGTATGGCTACACCTTC
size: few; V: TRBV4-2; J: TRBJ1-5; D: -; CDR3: CASSQGRGSNQPQHF; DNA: TGTGCCAGCAGCCAAGGCCGAGGGAGCAATCAGCCCCAGCATTTT
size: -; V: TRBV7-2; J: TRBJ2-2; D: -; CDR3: CASSPRLGRELFF; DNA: TGTGCCAGCAGCCCCCGACTAGGACGGGAGCTGTTTTTT
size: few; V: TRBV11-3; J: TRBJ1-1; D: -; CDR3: CASSKRNTEAFF; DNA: TGTGCCAGCAGCAAGAGGAACACTGAAGCTTTCTTT
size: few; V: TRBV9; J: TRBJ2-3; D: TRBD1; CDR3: CASSTGQGPDTQYF; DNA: TGTGCCAGCAGCACGGGACAGGGGCCAGATACGCAGTATTTT